These T cell receptor beta chains were read from a single sample in a study of early T cells in non-severe SARS-CoV-2 infection. TCRdb ran MiXCR on the 5' RACE reads and lists one entry per CDR3 protein. The sample has about 68,000 distinct CDR3 sequences, more than 10% seen once. The sample comprised whole blood. These receptors all stem from an adult who was a healthcare worker with PCR-confirmed SARS-CoV-2 infection or an uninfected control (not recorded which). Both conserved end residues are part of each CDR3. A D gene is named only where the DNA matches it firmly. Clone size is not always given. Where it is, it says once, few, many or a class for expanded clones.

CDR3 length	D gene	J gene	clone size	V gene	CDR3 protein	CDR3 DNA
16	-	TRBJ1-1	-	TRBV20-1	CSARGRTALFVTEAFF	TGCAGTGCTAGAGGCAGGACAGCTCTTTTTGTCACTGAAGCTTTCTTT
17	-	TRBJ1-5	-	TRBV30	CAWSRPWGANSNQPQHF	TGTGCCTGGAGTAGACCGTGGGGGGCTAATAGCAATCAGCCCCAGCATTTT
16	-	TRBJ2-5	-	TRBV6-4	CASFNLGSGRQETQYF	TGTGCCAGCTTTAACCTGGGGTCAGGGAGGCAAGAGACCCAGTACTTC
15	-	TRBJ2-7	few	TRBV20-1	CSPITSGTGVYEQYF	TGCAGTCCTATCACATCCGGGACCGGCGTCTACGAGCAGTACTTC
13	TRBD1	TRBJ1-2	few	TRBV2	CASSEAHDRARTF	TGTGCCAGCAGTGAAGCGCACGACAGGGCCCGCACCTTC
15	TRBD2	TRBJ2-7	many	TRBV13	CASSLGGRGAGEQYF	TGTGCCAGCAGCTTAGGCGGGCGGGGGGCAGGCGAGCAGTACTTC
14	-	TRBJ1-3	many	TRBV20-1	CSARDSGSGNTIYF	TGCAGTGCTAGAGATAGCGGCTCTGGAAACACCATATATTTT
13	-	TRBJ1-2	few	TRBV12-3/TRBV12-4	CASIPDRLGGYTF	TGTGCCAGCATTCCCGACCGCCTTGGAGGCTACACCTTC
14	-	TRBJ1-5	many	TRBV29-1	CSVEKKAGLQPQHF	TGCAGCGTTGAGAAGAAGGCAGGGCTTCAGCCCCAGCATTTT
14	TRBD1	TRBJ2-1	few	TRBV9	CASSAGGAYNEQFF	TGTGCCAGCAGCGCAGGGGGCGCCTACAATGAGCAGTTCTTC
14	-	TRBJ1-2	-	TRBV12-3/TRBV12-4	CASGRRGYDYGYTF	TGTGCCAGCGGCAGGCGGGGGTACGACTATGGCTACACCTTC
12	-	TRBJ1-1	many	TRBV20-1	CSALRASTEAFF	TGCAGTGCTCTTCGGGCTTCCACTGAAGCTTTCTTT
15	-	TRBJ2-5	-	TRBV5-1	CASRDLTSDGETQYF	TGCGCCAGCAGGGACCTCACTTCGGACGGAGAGACCCAGTACTTC
15	-	TRBJ1-1	-	TRBV5-1	CASSSLDGGNTEAFF	TGCGCCAGCAGCTCCCTCGACGGAGGGAACACTGAAGCTTTCTTT
13	TRBD1	TRBJ2-7	few	TRBV27	CASSRTGRGEQYF	TGTGCCAGCAGTAGGACAGGGCGAGGGGAGCAGTACTTC
15	TRBD1	TRBJ2-7	many	TRBV6-5	CASSYIGDRAYEQYF	TGTGCCAGCAGTTACATCGGGGACAGGGCGTACGAGCAGTACTTC
16	-	TRBJ2-5	few	TRBV6-2/TRBV6-3	CASSYSRTDPGETQYF	TGTGCCAGCAGTTACTCGCGGACGGACCCGGGCGAGACCCAGTACTTC